These 32 T cell receptor beta chains were sequenced from one sample in a study of blood T cell repertoires in COVID-19. Here immunoSEQ multiplex PCR was the method, and the copy in TCRdb shows in-frame clones only, minus some. The table shows 84,000 or so clones, with about 83% occurring only once. Sequenced input: peripheral blood. Receptors were obtained from a man older than 75 with active or convalescent COVID-19.

This chain joins TRBV19 and TRBJ1-5; 7 nucleotides agree with TRBD1. The ends lost 3 bases at V and 2 bases at J; junction bases unmatched: 7. The CDR3 runs 16 residues. Germline-derived CDR1 and CDR2 are LNHDA and SQIVND (reference sequence). The CDR3 here is CASSMRQGRGNQPQHF. DNA of the CDR3: TGTGCCAGTAGTATGAGACAGGGCCGCGGCAATCAGCCCCAGCATTTT. Variable domain in full (rest from reference TRBV19 and TRBJ1-5): DGGITQSPKYLFRKEGQNVTLSCEQNLNHDAMYWYRQDPGQGLRLIYYSQIVNDFQKGDIAEGYSVSREKKESFPLTVTSAQKNPTAFYLCASSMRQGRGNQPQHFGDGTRLSIL.

The chain uses TRBV27 and TRBJ2-7, with 10 bases that match TRBD1. CDR1 MNHEY and CDR2 SMNVEV come from the germline V gene (reference sequence). The V segment lost 8 bases and the J segment 1 base; nucleotides outside the gene matches: 17. The CDR3 covers 18 residues. CDR3 sequence: CASAPGQGFRVGSYEQYF. The CDR3 DNA follows: TGTGCCAGCGCGCCGGGACAGGGGTTTAGGGTCGGATCCTACGAGCAGTACTTC.

The chain has TRBV30 and TRBJ2-1; D gene unclear. Trimming removed 8 bases from V and 8 bases from J, with 13 bases in between. This CDR3 comprises 11 residues. Germline V gene data show CDR1 as GTSNPN and CDR2 as SVGIG (reference sequence). The DNA of the CDR3 is TGTGCCAGGGCAGAACCTGATGAGCAGTTCTTC. It yields the protein CARAEPDEQFF.

In this sample, this clone turned up a few times. The rearrangement uses TRBV6-4 and TRBJ1-1; weak D call: TRBD1 (5 bases). Germline CDR1 MRHNA, CDR2 SNTAGT. V was pared by 5 bases and J by 3 bases, with 10 bases between. The CDR3 covers 13 residues. DNA for the CDR3: TGTGCCAGCAGTTATAGGGGTGACACTGAAGCTTTCTTT. This codes for CASSYRGDTEAFF.

This chain uses TRBV6-4 with TRBJ2-3; 11 nucleotides agree with TRBD2. CDR3 size: 15 residues. With V trimmed by 5 bases and J by 4 bases, 5 bases remained unmatched. Germline CDR1 reads MRHNA; CDR2 reads SNTAGT. CDR3 region: CASSSTSGGADTQYF. The CDR3 DNA sequence: TGTGCCAGCAGTTCTACTAGCGGGGGAGCAGATACGCAGTATTTT.

The rearrangement joins TRBV5-1 to TRBJ2-7; 14 nucleotides agree with TRBD2. Germline CDR1 is SGHRS and CDR2 is YFSETQ. The trim removed 4 bases at V and 4 bases at J, leaving 7 bases unmatched. The CDR3 has 16 residues. CDR3 loop: CASSLGTSGSTYEQYF. In DNA form, the CDR3 reads TGCGCCAGCAGCCTCGGGACTAGCGGGAGTACGTACGAGCAGTACTTC.

Remarks on this clone: One junction end does not reproduce the germline sequence, and a read error may be involved. The chain uses TRBV7-7 and TRBJ2-7; 7 nucleotides line up with TRBD2. Germline V gene lookup returns CDR1 SSHAT and CDR2 FNYEAQ (reference sequence). The length of the CDR3 is 15 residues. CDR3 sequence (DNA): TGTGCTAGCAGCTTAAGTCGCGGGAGTGAGTACGAGCAGTACTTC. Protein product: CASSLSRGSEYEQYF.

The rearrangement joins TRBV19 to TRBJ1-2, with unresolved D. V dropped 0 bases and J dropped 2 bases, with 7 bases sitting between them. This CDR3 contains 14 residues. Germline V gene sequence: CDR1 LNHDA, CDR2 SQIVND (reference sequence). CDR3 in DNA: TGTGCCAGTAGTATAGATTACAGAAACTATGGCTACACCTTC. Amino acids: CASSIDYRNYGYTF.

V is TRBV5-1 and J is TRBJ1-2, with D perhaps TRBD1 (5 bases). The germline V gene has CDR1 SGHRS and CDR2 YFSETQ. Trimming removed 0 bases from V and 7 bases from J, with 13 bases in between. The CDR3 length is 14 residues. CDR3 protein: CASSLDQGSGGYTF. The DNA of the CDR3 is TGCGCCAGCAGCTTGGATCAGGGAAGTGGTGGCTACACCTTC.

This rearrangement joins TRBV7-8 to TRBJ2-1; 11 nucleotides line up with TRBD2. The V segment lost 4 bases and the J segment 2 bases; nucleotides outside the gene matches: 4. The CDR3 spans 16 residues. Per the germline V gene, CDR1 is SGHVS and CDR2 is FQNEAQ. DNA of the CDR3: TGTGCCAGCAGCTCCACTAGCGGGAGTCCCTACAATGAGCAGTTCTTC. Its translation: CASSSTSGSPYNEQFF. The full variable domain, with the rest looked up from reference TRBV7-8 and TRBJ2-1, is GAGVSQSPRYKVAKRGQDVALRCDPISGHVSLFWYQQALGQGPEFLTYFQNEAQLDKSGLPSDRFFAERPEGSVSTLKIQRTQQEDSAVYLCASSSTSGSPYNEQFFGPGTRLTVL.

The chain has TRBV7-9 and TRBJ2-1, with 12 bases matching TRBD2. Trimming took 4 bases from V and 9 from J; bases not matched to a gene: 7. Germline-derived CDR1 and CDR2 are SEHNR and FQNEAQ (reference sequence). The CDR3 is made up of 15 amino acids. CDR3 protein: CASSSGTSGYGEQFF. The CDR3 nucleotides read TGTGCCAGCAGCTCCGGGACTAGCGGGTACGGTGAGCAGTTCTTC.

The rearrangement joins TRBV3-1 (or the pseudogene TRBV3-2) to TRBJ2-4; a weak D match, TRBD1 (6 bases). This CDR3 region has 16 residues. CDR1 and CDR2 (germline): LGHDT, YNNKEL (reference sequence). The V and J ends lost 4 bases and 3 bases respectively, with 16 bases between them. Here the CDR3 reads CASSRETGWGKNIQYF. The CDR3 DNA reads TGTGCCAGCAGCCGTGAAACAGGGTGGGGCAAAAACATTCAGTACTTC.

This chain connects TRBV5-4 to TRBJ1-1; the D is unclear. Trimming took 4 bases from V and 0 from J, leaving 10 bases between them. CDR1 and CDR2 from the germline V gene are SGHNT and YYREEE (reference sequence). The CDR3 consists of 14 residues. CDR3 nucleotides: TGTGCCAGCAGCCTGTTTACGGTGAACACTGAAGCTTTCTTT. It is translated as CASSLFTVNTEAFF. Filled out from reference TRBV5-4 and TRBJ1-1, the complete variable domain reads ETGVTQSPTHLIKTRGQQVTLRCSSQSGHNTVSWYQQALGQGPQFIFQYYREEENGRGNFPPRFSGLQFPNYSSELNVNALELDDSALYLCASSLFTVNTEAFFGQGTRLTVV.

The chain joins TRBV9 to TRBJ1-1; no clear D gene. V lost 0 bases, J lost 0 bases, and 3 bases lay in between. Per germline, CDR1 SGDLS and CDR2 YYNGEE. The CDR3 length is 13 residues. CDR3 sequence (DNA): TGTGCCAGCAGCGTAGTAATGAACACTGAAGCTTTCTTT. Protein: CASSVVMNTEAFF.

The CDR3: CASSLEGGTNEKLFF. In nucleotides, the CDR3 is TGTGCCAGCAGCTTAGAAGGGGGCACTAATGAAAAACTGTTTTTT. V gene TRBV13 combines with J gene TRBJ1-4; 7 bases are a match to TRBD1. The germline CDR1 and CDR2 sequences are PRHDT and FYEKMQ (reference sequence). The CDR3 length is 15 residues. The V and J ends lost 1 base and 2 bases, in that order; junction bases with no gene match: 1.

The chain couples TRBV5-4 to TRBJ2-5, with D possibly matching TRBD1 (6 bases). V shed 3 bases and J shed 5 bases, with 14 bases lying between them. Germline CDR1 and CDR2: SGHNT and YYREEE (reference sequence). The length of the CDR3 is 14 residues. DNA of the CDR3: TGTGCCAGCAGCTCGACCCAGGGGTGGGAGACCCAGTACTTC. Amino acids: CASSSTQGWETQYF.

The rearrangement joins TRBV5-1 to TRBJ1-5, with D perhaps matching TRBD1 (5 bases). Germline loops: CDR1 SGHRS, CDR2 YFSETQ. The CDR3 is 15 amino acids. Trimming cost V 0 bases and J 3 bases, with 10 bases left between them. CDR3 nucleotide sequence: TGCGCCAGCAGCTTGGCGGGGGAAGCCAATCAGCCCCAGCATTTT. Its translation: CASSLAGEANQPQHF.

The rearrangement joins TRBV5-5 to TRBJ1-2, with 9 bases identical to TRBD1. J gave up 5 bases and V 1 base, and 6 bases lay outside the gene matches. CDR3 length: 15 residues. CDR1 and CDR2 from the germline V gene are SGHKS and YYEKEE (reference sequence). The CDR3 is CASSLRDRAAYGYTF. The CDR3 bases are TGTGCCAGCAGCTTGCGGGACAGGGCGGCATATGGCTACACCTTC. Using reference TRBV5-5 and TRBJ1-2 for the parts outside the CDR3, the full variable domain is DAGVTQSPTHLIKTRGQQVTLRCSPISGHKSVSWYQQVLGQGPQFIFQYYEKEERGRGNFPDRFSARQFPNYSSELNVNALLLGDSALYLCASSLRDRAAYGYTFGSGTRLTVV.

This clone came up a few times. The chain combines TRBV3-1 (or the pseudogene TRBV3-2) with TRBJ2-2; TRBD1 might be the D (5 bases). The CDR3 length is 14 residues. CDR1 is LGHDT and CDR2 is YNNKEL in the germline V gene (reference sequence). Trimming removed 6 bases from V and 3 bases from J, with 11 bases in between. In DNA form, the CDR3 reads TGTGCCAGCAGGGTGGACACCGACACCGGGGAGCTGTTTTTT. This encodes CASRVDTDTGELFF.

The chain couples TRBV6-1 to TRBJ1-5; 9 nucleotides match TRBD1. Unmatched junction bases numbered 8, after V lost 2 bases and J lost 0 bases. The germline V gene has CDR1 MNHNS and CDR2 SASEGT. The CDR3 extends over 18 amino acids. The CDR3 loop reads CASSETGQGRYSNQPQHF. In nucleotides, the CDR3 is TGTGCCAGCAGTGAAACCGGACAGGGGCGATATAGCAATCAGCCCCAGCATTTT.

This chain links TRBV27 with TRBJ1-5, with 10 bases lining up with TRBD1. V was clipped by 5 bases and J by 4 bases; unmatched bases: 5. The germline V gene encodes CDR1 MNHEY and CDR2 SMNVEV (reference sequence). This CDR3 comprises 15 residues. The CDR3 is CASSRGTGANQPQHF. The DNA of the CDR3 is TGTGCCAGCAGTCGCGGGACAGGGGCTAATCAGCCCCAGCATTTT.

The chain uses TRBV3-1 (or the pseudogene TRBV3-2) and TRBJ1-2, with TRBD1 as a possible D gene (6 bases). CDR3 length equals 13 residues. Germline CDR1 is LGHDT and CDR2 is YNNKEL (reference sequence). The germline V and J ends were trimmed by 6 bases and 4 bases, with 12 bases remaining between them. The CDR3 bases are TGTGCCAGCAGTCCCAGGGGTTCCTATGGCTACACCTTC. Translating it yields CASSPRGSYGYTF.

Here the CDR3 reads CASSRSRGYEQYF. The CDR3 DNA reads as TGTGCCAGCAGCCGTTCCCGGGGTTACGAGCAGTACTTC. This chain joins TRBV3-1 (or the pseudogene TRBV3-2) and TRBJ2-7, with D possibly being TRBD2 (5 bases). Trimming shortened V by 4 bases and J by 4 bases, and 11 bases separated the two germline ends. Per the germline V gene, CDR1 is LGHDT and CDR2 is YNNKEL (reference sequence). The CDR3 is made up of 13 amino acids.

The CDR3 is CASATTTGSYGYTF. In DNA, the CDR3 is TGTGCCAGCGCAACGACAACAGGGAGCTATGGCTACACCTTC. The genes are TRBV27 and TRBJ1-2, with D tentatively TRBD1 (6 bases). The CDR3 loop spans 14 amino acids. Germline-derived CDR1 and CDR2 are MNHEY and SMNVEV (reference sequence). The germline V and J ends were trimmed by 8 bases and 4 bases, with 17 bases remaining between them.

The J gene is TRBJ2-5, the V gene TRBV2; the match to TRBD2 covers 7 bases. After removal of 6 bases from V and 4 bases from J, the junction contained 17 bases not matched to a gene. CDR1 and CDR2 (germline): SNHLY, FYNNEI. The CDR3 covers 17 residues. The CDR3 sequence is CASSAPFSSGGGETQYF. DNA of the CDR3: TGTGCCAGCAGCGCCCCCTTTTCGTCCGGCGGGGGAGAGACCCAGTACTTC.

CDR3 sequence (DNA): TGTGCCAGCAGTTTAGAGGGGGGGGAGACCCAGTACTTC. Translating gives CASSLEGGETQYF. V and J are TRBV27 and TRBJ2-5, with D possibly being TRBD2 (7 bases). The germline V and J ends were trimmed by 2 bases and 5 bases, with 9 bases remaining between them. Germline V gene sequence: CDR1 MNHEY, CDR2 SMNVEV (reference sequence). The CDR3 spans 13 residues.

The J gene is TRBJ1-3, the V gene TRBV28; 8 bases match TRBD1. Losses at the gene ends were 6 bases for V and 4 bases for J; bases not matched to a gene: 8. Germline values: CDR1 MDHEN, CDR2 SYDVKM. The CDR3 has 15 amino acids. This chain's CDR3 is CASRRSGGLGNTIYF. The CDR3 bases are TGTGCCAGCAGACGATCAGGGGGCTTAGGAAACACCATATATTTT. The full variable domain, completed using reference TRBV28 and TRBJ1-3, is DVKVTQSSRYLVKRTGEKVFLECVQDMDHENMFWYRQDPGLGLRLIYFSYDVKMKEKGDIPEGYSVSREKKERFSLILESASTNQTSMYLCASRRSGGLGNTIYFGEGSWLTVV.

V usage is TRBV9 and J usage is TRBJ2-1; D might be TRBD1 (6 bases). This CDR3 has 13 residues. Germline CDR1 and CDR2: SGDLS and YYNGEE. Trimming shortened V by 2 bases and J by 10 bases, and 13 bases separated the two germline ends. The CDR3 DNA is TGTGCCAGCAGCGTCGACAGGTTTCGGGAGCAGTTCTTC. Its translation is CASSVDRFREQFF.

This clone was counted between two and nine times. The gene calls are TRBV6-5 and TRBJ2-4; TRBD1 matches at 8 bases. There are 12 residues in the CDR3. Trimming at V came to 6 bases and at J to 8 bases, leaving 3 bases not matched to a gene. Looked up from germline, CDR1 is MNHEY and CDR2 is SVGAGI. CDR3 sequence: CASRGQGDIQYF. The CDR3 DNA reads as TGTGCCAGCAGAGGACAGGGTGACATTCAGTACTTC.

The rearrangement joins TRBV5-8 to TRBJ1-1; D might be TRBD1 (5 bases). Trimming removed 7 bases at V and 3 bases at J, with 25 bases between. The V gene's germline CDR1 is SGHTS and CDR2 YDEGEE. The CDR3 sequence is 17 residues long. DNA of the CDR3: TGTGCCAGCGGGGTTTCACCTGGGGCCCTAGGGGACACTGAAGCTTTCTTT. It encodes CASGVSPGALGDTEAFF. The whole variable domain, filled in from reference TRBV5-8 and TRBJ1-1, reads EAGVTQSPTHLIKTRGQQATLRCSPISGHTSVYWYQQALGLGLQFLLWYDEGEERNRGNFPPRFSGRQFPNYSSELNVNALELEDSALYLCASGVSPGALGDTEAFFGQGTRLTVV.

The chain is built from TRBV18 and TRBJ1-5; the D gene is possibly TRBD1 (6 bases). Germline assignment: CDR1 KGHSH and CDR2 LQKENI. V was cut by 5 bases and J by 0 bases, with 8 bases left in between. This CDR3 comprises 14 residues. The CDR3 spells CASSGTSSNQPQHF. The CDR3 DNA is TGTGCCAGCTCAGGGACAAGTAGCAATCAGCCCCAGCATTTT.

The gene calls are TRBV2 and TRBJ1-1; D is undetermined. V lost 8 bases and J 4 bases, leaving 14 bases between the germline ends. The CDR3 sequence is 13 residues long. From germline, CDR1 is SNHLY and CDR2 FYNNEI. The CDR3 nucleotides are TGTGCCAGCTCCCCGGGTTTGGGCACTGAAGCTTTCTTT. Translation gives CASSPGLGTEAFF.